The 21 T cell receptor beta chains in this list originate from one sample, sequenced in a study of blood T cell repertoires in COVID-19. Measured with immunoSEQ multiplex PCR; TCRdb has only the in-frame clones, and not every one. This table holds 300,000 to 400,000 clones, approximately 91% found once. The material sequenced was PBMCs or T cells enriched from blood (not recorded which). These receptors were taken from a man between 60 and 75 years old who had recovered from COVID-19.

The V gene is TRBV3-1 (or the pseudogene TRBV3-2), the J gene TRBJ2-1, with 10 bases lining up with TRBD2. The CDR3 extends over 15 amino acids. Germline CDR1 is LGHDT and CDR2 is YNNKEL (reference sequence). V gave up 4 bases and J gave up 4 bases; unmatched junction bases: 4. CDR3 DNA sequence: TGTGCCAGCAGCCTAGCGGGAGGCTCTTACAATGAGCAGTTCTTC. It encodes CASSLAGGSYNEQFF.

The CDR3 nucleotides are TGTGCCAGCAGTGGCCGGGGTCGGGAGACCCAGTACTTC. This gives the protein CASSGRGRETQYF. The chain recombines TRBV27 with TRBJ2-5, with a tentative D call TRBD2 (5 bases). The V end lost 5 bases, the J end lost 5 bases, and 12 bases lay between the germline ends. The CDR3 spans 13 residues. CDR1 and CDR2 (germline): MNHEY, SMNVEV (reference sequence).

The V gene is TRBV28, the J gene TRBJ1-5, with D maybe TRBD1 (6 bases). CDR1 is MDHEN, CDR2 SYDVKM, per germline. The germline V and J ends were trimmed by 5 bases and 0 bases, with 17 bases remaining between them. This CDR3 has 17 residues. The CDR3 coding sequence is TGTGCCAGCAGTACCGCGACAGGTTTCTATAGCAATCAGCCCCAGCATTTT. Amino acid sequence: CASSTATGFYSNQPQHF.

The V call is TRBV27, the J call TRBJ2-7; 14 bases map to TRBD2. The CDR3 has 18 amino acids. Germline trimming cut 8 bases from V and 0 bases from J; bases unmatched to any gene: 12. The germline gives CDR1 MNHEY, CDR2 SMNVEV (reference sequence). The CDR3 coding sequence is TGTGCCAGCCGACCCGTAGGGACTAGCGGGAGTAGCTCCTACGAGCAGTACTTC. Translation: CASRPVGTSGSSSYEQYF.

Regarding this clone: Compared with germline, one end of the junction differs, possibly owing to a read error. The chain employs TRBV7-7 and TRBJ1-1; 10 bases match TRBD1. Germline-derived CDR1 and CDR2 are SSHAT and FNYEAQ (reference sequence). This CDR3 region has 18 residues. This CDR3 is CASSFFVGTGDRNTEAFF. CDR3 DNA: TGTGCTAGCAGCTTTTTCGTCGGGACAGGGGATCGGAACACTGAAGCTTTCTTT.

The gene calls are TRBV7-2 and TRBJ2-7, with D possibly matching TRBD2 (6 bases). Trimming removed 5 bases from V and 2 bases from J, with 19 bases in between. Germline CDR1 is SGHTA and CDR2 is FQGNSA. The CDR3 length is 16 residues. The chain's CDR3 is CASSAEARLGTYEQYF. The CDR3 DNA reads as TGTGCCAGCAGCGCGGAAGCGAGACTAGGGACCTACGAGCAGTACTTC.

This chain connects TRBV28 to TRBJ1-5; 7 nucleotides line up with TRBD1. V dropped 6 bases and J dropped 5; count of bases not matched to a gene: 7. The germline V gene encodes CDR1 MDHEN and CDR2 SYDVKM. The CDR3 runs 14 residues. In DNA, the CDR3 is TGTGCCAGCAGATCAGACAGGGTCTATCAGCCCCAGCATTTT. Its translation is CASRSDRVYQPQHF.

The gene calls are TRBV28 and TRBJ2-3, with 12 bases fitting TRBD2. J lost 2 bases, V lost 8 bases, and 2 bases had no gene match. The CDR3 is 14 amino acids. CDR1 is MDHEN, CDR2 SYDVKM, per germline. CDR3 amino acids: CASGTSGFTDTQYF. CDR3 in DNA: TGTGCCAGCGGGACTAGCGGGTTCACAGATACGCAGTATTTT.

The chain employs TRBV4-1 and TRBJ1-3; 7 bases agree with TRBD1. The germline V gene encodes CDR1 MGHRA and CDR2 YSYEKL. V was clipped by 4 bases and J by 4 bases; unmatched bases: 10. The CDR3 length is 16 residues. The CDR3 DNA reads as TGCGCCAGCAGCCCAAAACAGGGGTTATCCGGAAACACCATATATTTT. Translating it yields CASSPKQGLSGNTIYF.

Only one count was recorded for this clone. This chain uses TRBV9 with TRBJ1-4; 7 positions match TRBD1. Germline values: CDR1 SGDLS, CDR2 YYNGEE. The ends lost 4 bases at V and 3 bases at J; junction bases unmatched: 3. CDR3 length equals 14 residues. The CDR3 nucleotides are TGTGCCAGCAGCTCGGGACAGTCTAATGAAAAACTGTTTTTT. It encodes CASSSGQSNEKLFF.

The chain joins TRBV5-4 to TRBJ1-1; D is possibly TRBD1 (5 bases). CDR3 size: 13 residues. V lost 4 bases and J lost 1, with 8 bases in between. CDR1 is SGHNT and CDR2 is YYREEE in the germline V gene (reference sequence). CDR3 protein: CASSPQGNTEAFF. CDR3 DNA: TGTGCCAGCAGCCCTCAGGGGAACACTGAAGCTTTCTTT.

The chain employs TRBV7-2 and TRBJ2-1; 9 bases are a match to TRBD2. V gave up 4 bases and J gave up 8 bases; unmatched junction bases: 12. This CDR3 contains 16 residues. CDR1 and CDR2 (germline): SGHTA, FQGNSA. The CDR3 DNA sequence: TGTGCCAGCAGCTCCGCCGGCGGGAGGGGAGTCGATGAGCAGTTCTTC. Translation gives CASSSAGGRGVDEQFF. The complete variable domain, with remaining parts taken from reference TRBV7-2 and TRBJ2-1, reads GAGVSQSPSNKVTEKGKDVELRCDPISGHTALYWYRQSLGQGLEFLIYFQGNSAPDKSGLPSDRFSAERTGGSVSTLTIQRTQQEDSAVYLCASSSAGGRGVDEQFFGPGTRLTVL.

The chain joins TRBV29-1 to TRBJ2-2; D is perhaps TRBD1 (5 bases). The V gene's germline CDR1 is SQVTM and CDR2 ANQGSEA. The CDR3 covers 15 residues. V dropped 4 bases and J dropped 3 bases, with 15 bases sitting between them. CDR3 nucleotides: TGCAGCGTTGCGTCTGACAGAGCTTACACCGGGGAGCTGTTTTTT. This encodes CSVASDRAYTGELFF.

The chain is built from TRBV5-1 and TRBJ1-1; TRBD1 matches 11 bases. Germline CDR1 is SGHRS and CDR2 is YFSETQ. The V segment lost 0 bases and the J segment 10 bases; nucleotides outside the gene matches: 8. The length of the CDR3 is 15 residues. In DNA, the CDR3 is TGCGCCAGCAGCTTGGAAGGGACAGGGGGAGAAGGAGCTTTCTTT. This codes for CASSLEGTGGEGAFF.

This chain joins TRBV2 and TRBJ2-1; the match to TRBD2 covers 15 bases. The J segment lost 7 bases and the V segment lost 2 bases, leaving 18 bases of the junction unmatched. The CDR3 covers 21 residues. CDR1 SNHLY and CDR2 FYNNEI come from the germline V gene. The CDR3, as DNA: TGTGCCAGCAGTGAACCTTCTTCCGGACAGGGCGGACTAGCGGGAGGGAATGAGCAGTTCTTC. Translated: CASSEPSSGQGGLAGGNEQFF.

This clone was picked up one time. The V and J genes are TRBV7-2 and TRBJ1-5; the D gene is possibly TRBD1 (5 bases). CDR3 length equals 15 residues. The germline V gene encodes CDR1 SGHTA and CDR2 FQGNSA. V was clipped by 0 bases and J by 2 bases, with 8 bases between them. The CDR3 DNA reads as TGTGCCAGCAGCTTAGCAGGGGCTGGCAATCAGCCCCAGCATTTT. As protein: CASSLAGAGNQPQHF.

The chain links TRBV28 to TRBJ2-3; 10 bases fit TRBD1. The CDR3 has 14 residues. Losses at the gene ends were 6 bases for V and 4 bases for J; bases not matched to a gene: 4. Germline loops: CDR1 MDHEN, CDR2 SYDVKM. The CDR3: CASSPTGGPDTQYF. The CDR3 bases are TGTGCCAGCAGCCCGACAGGGGGCCCAGATACGCAGTATTTT.

The chain carries TRBV13 and TRBJ2-7; weak D call: TRBD1 (6 bases). Germline V lookup: CDR1 PRHDT, CDR2 FYEKMQ (reference sequence). The CDR3 sequence is 18 residues long. V lost 5 bases to trimming and J lost 2 bases, with 25 bases between them. In nucleotides, the CDR3 is TGTGCCAGCAGCGATATGAAAGAACAGGGCTATGGGGCCTACGAGCAGTACTTC. This codes for CASSDMKEQGYGAYEQYF.

The J gene is TRBJ2-7, the V gene TRBV28; 11 nucleotides match TRBD2. The CDR3 totals 15 residues. With 7 bases clipped from V and 4 bases from J, the junction kept 9 bases outside the gene matches. Germline CDR1 reads MDHEN; CDR2 reads SYDVKM. The CDR3 nucleotides are TGTGCCAGCAATCTTAGCGGGAGGGATCGATACGAGCAGTACTTC. It specifies CASNLSGRDRYEQYF.

This clone is a singleton in its sample. The V call is TRBV5-5, the J call TRBJ2-7, with D maybe TRBD1 (6 bases). The V gene's germline CDR1 is SGHKS and CDR2 YYEKEE (reference sequence). The V gene lost 3 bases and the J gene lost 7 bases, with 26 bases spanning the gap. This CDR3 comprises 17 residues. The CDR3 loop reads CASSYQVRSLGGGEQYF. Written as DNA, the CDR3 is TGTGCCAGCAGCTATCAAGTCCGGTCACTAGGGGGTGGTGAGCAGTACTTC.

This chain uses TRBV7-3 with TRBJ1-1; D is possibly TRBD1 (5 bases). The CDR3 length is 13 residues. Trimming took off 5 bases at V and 5 bases at J, with 12 bases between the two ends. The germline CDR1 and CDR2 sequences are SGHTA and FQGTGA. CDR3: CASSPGGGTEAFF. The CDR3 DNA is TGTGCCAGCAGCCCCGGGGGTGGGACTGAAGCTTTCTTT.